This TCR beta chain was observed in a study of OX40 agonist ivuxolimab in advanced cancers. TCRdb's copy holds only in-frame clones and misses some; the assay was immunoSEQ multiplex PCR. Of around 74,000 clones listed, approximately 85% are singletons. Findings and limits, study-wide: Low normalized T-cell clonal expansion was also seen in some nonresponders.

Anyone with autoimmune disease history or systemic immunosuppression was excluded. Concerning this clone itself: Its antigen remains unknown.

The TCR comes from an adult with an advanced solid tumor such as melanoma, head and neck, liver or kidney cancer. The sample consisted of CD4+ or CD8+ T cells sorted from blood, taken in a trial of the OX40 agonist ivuxolimab.

The chain's CDR3 is CASSAEGQPNQPQHF. The CDR3 nucleotides read TGTGCCAGCAGTGCCGAGGGACAGCCTAATCAGCCCCAGCATTTT. The chain carries TRBV6-4 and TRBJ1-5; TRBD1 aligns across 7 bases. The V gene's germline CDR1 is MRHNA and CDR2 SNTAGT. The CDR3 runs 15 residues. V gave up 4 bases and J gave up 4 bases; unmatched junction bases: 7.